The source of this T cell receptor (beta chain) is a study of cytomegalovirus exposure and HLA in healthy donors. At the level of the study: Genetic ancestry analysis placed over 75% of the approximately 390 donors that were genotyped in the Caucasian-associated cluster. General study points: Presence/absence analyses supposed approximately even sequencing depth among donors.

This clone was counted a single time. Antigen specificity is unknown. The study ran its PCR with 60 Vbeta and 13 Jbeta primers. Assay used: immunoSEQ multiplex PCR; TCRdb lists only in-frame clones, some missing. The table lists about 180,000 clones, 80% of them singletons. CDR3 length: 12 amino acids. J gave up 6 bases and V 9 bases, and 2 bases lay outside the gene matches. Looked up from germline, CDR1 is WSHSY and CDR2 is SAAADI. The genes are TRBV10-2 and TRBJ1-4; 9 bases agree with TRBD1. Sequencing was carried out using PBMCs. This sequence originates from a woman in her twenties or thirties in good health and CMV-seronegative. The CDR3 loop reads CASRDRDEKLFF. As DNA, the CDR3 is TGCGCCAGTCGGGACAGGGATGAAAAACTGTTTTTT.